One sample yielded the 3 T cell receptor beta chains listed below, sequenced in a study of neurological immune-mediated disorders. Using its own MiXCR run on the 5' RACE reads, TCRdb lists one record per CDR3 protein. The data contain fewer than 45,000 distinct CDR3 sequences, approximately 2.4% of them singletons. Sample: PBMCs. The receptors here all came from a man between 25 and 39 years old with multiple sclerosis.

This clonotype was observed many times. The genes are TRBV2 and TRBJ2-7; unclear D gene. This CDR3 is built from 13 residues. V lost 3 bases and J lost 7, with 13 bases in between. Germline assignment: CDR1 SNHLY and CDR2 FYNNEI. For the CDR3, the DNA is TGTGCCAGCAGTGACCCGACCTTACGGGAGCAGTACTTC. This sequence encodes CASSDPTLREQYF.

This clonotype was recorded at least ten times. The CDR3 loop reads CASSETGENYGYTF. In DNA, the CDR3 is TGTGCCAGCAGCGAAACAGGGGAGAACTATGGCTACACCTTC. The gene calls are TRBV6-6 and TRBJ1-2; TRBD1 matches 7 bases. With V trimmed by 6 bases and J by 2 bases, 6 bases remained unmatched. This CDR3 spans 14 amino acids. The V gene's germline CDR1 is MNHNY and CDR2 SVGAGI (reference sequence).

In its sample, this clonotype was seen many times. The V gene is TRBV20-1, the J gene TRBJ2-3; TRBD2 matches 8 bases. This CDR3 spans 17 amino acids. The germline gives CDR1 DFQATT, CDR2 SNEGSKA (reference sequence). The CDR3 loop reads CSALGRAGGLITDTQYF. CDR3 DNA: TGCAGCGCCCTTGGGAGGGCGGGAGGCCTTATCACAGATACGCAGTATTTT.